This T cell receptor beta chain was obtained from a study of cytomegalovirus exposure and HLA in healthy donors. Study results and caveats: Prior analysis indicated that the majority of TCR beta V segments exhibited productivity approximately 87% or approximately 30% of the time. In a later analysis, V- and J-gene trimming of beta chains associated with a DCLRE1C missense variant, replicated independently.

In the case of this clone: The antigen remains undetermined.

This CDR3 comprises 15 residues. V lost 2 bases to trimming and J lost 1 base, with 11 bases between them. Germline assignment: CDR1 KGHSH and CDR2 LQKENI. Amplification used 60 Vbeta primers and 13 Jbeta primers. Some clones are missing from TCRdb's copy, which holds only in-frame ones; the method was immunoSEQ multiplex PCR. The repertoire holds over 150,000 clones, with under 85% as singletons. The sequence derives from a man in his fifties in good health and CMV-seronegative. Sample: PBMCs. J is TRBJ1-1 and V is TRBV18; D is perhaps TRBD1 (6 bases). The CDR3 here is CASSPADSPNTEAFF. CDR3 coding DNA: TGTGCCAGCTCACCAGCGGACAGTCCGAACACTGAAGCTTTCTTT. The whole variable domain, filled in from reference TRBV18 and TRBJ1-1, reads NAGVMQNPRHLVRRRGQEARLRCSPMKGHSHVYWYRQLPEEGLKFMVYLQKENIIDESGMPKERFSAEFPKEGPSILRIQQVVRGDSAAYFCASSPADSPNTEAFFGQGTRLTVV.